Below are 18 T cell receptor beta chains sequenced from a single sample in a study of blood T cells in healthy people across ages. It was with a sample-barcoded 5' primer and a J-beta primer mix that a second PCR of about 7 to 12 cycles was run. TCRdb re-called the 5' RACE reads through MiXCR, storing one row per CDR3 protein. Of roughly 650,000 distinct CDR3 sequences listed, roughly 32% are singletons. The specimen sequenced was blood. The source of these receptors is a woman older than 75 in good health.

This clonotype occurred many times. This sequence joins TRBV20-1 and TRBJ2-3, with D tentatively TRBD1 or TRBD2 (5 bases each). The V gene's germline CDR1 is DFQATT and CDR2 SNEGSKA (reference sequence). The length of the CDR3 is 15 residues. With 6 bases removed from V and 0 bases from J, the gap between germline ends came to 16 bases. CDR3 bases: TGCAGTGCACAGTACGGGGCCGCTAGCACAGATACGCAGTATTTT. Amino acids: CSAQYGAASTDTQYF.

This clonotype was detected many times. V gene TRBV25-1 combines with J gene TRBJ2-5; 7 nucleotides align to TRBD2. CDR3 length: 15 residues. Germline-derived CDR1 and CDR2 are MGHDK and SYGVNS. V gave up 3 bases and J gave up 4 bases; unmatched junction bases: 8. CDR3: CASSDTRDYLETQYF. In DNA form, the CDR3 reads TGTGCCAGCAGTGATACGCGGGACTATTTAGAGACCCAGTACTTC.

This clonotype was seen only a few times. The J gene is TRBJ1-5, the V gene TRBV21-1; the table's TRBD1 call for D was not verified on the DNA. TRBV21-1 is a pseudogene segment. The CDR3 extends over 14 amino acids. In nucleotides, the CDR3 is TGTGCCAGCAGCCACGACAGTTACAATCAGCCCCAGCATTTT. Its protein product is CASSHDSYNQPQHF.

The chain uses TRBV18 and TRBJ1-5; 8 positions match TRBD1. V was clipped by 3 bases and J by 4 bases; unmatched bases: 5. There are 15 residues in the CDR3. The V gene's germline CDR1 is KGHSH and CDR2 LQKENI. The CDR3 sequence: CASSPRTGPNQPQHF. Here the CDR3 DNA reads TGTGCCAGCTCACCCCGGACAGGGCCTAATCAGCCCCAGCATTTT.

With regard to this clonotype: One end of the junction fails to match germline, which may point to a read error. The V call is TRBV6-6, the J call TRBJ1-2; D is ambiguous. The germline V gene encodes CDR1 MNHNY and CDR2 SVGAGI (reference sequence). This CDR3 is 13 amino acids long. The CDR3 DNA reads as TGTGCCAGCAGCTACTCAGATGGTCGTGGCTACACCTTC. Its translation is CASSYSDGRGYTF.

The V call is TRBV7-2, the J call TRBJ1-4; 10 bases are a match to TRBD1. The V gene's germline CDR1 is SGHTA and CDR2 FQGNSA. The CDR3 spans 14 residues. V lost 4 bases to trimming and J lost 8 bases; unmatched junction nucleotides: 4. The CDR3 DNA reads as TGTGCCAGCAGCTCGACAGGGGGCATAGAAAAACTGTTTTTT. Residues: CASSSTGGIEKLFF.

The table lists this clonotype with a few counts. J is TRBJ1-5 and V is TRBV27, with 8 positions matching TRBD1. The CDR3 extends over 16 amino acids. The junction had 9 bases not matched to a gene; V was cut back by 8 bases and J by 0 bases. From germline, CDR1 is MNHEY and CDR2 SMNVEV (reference sequence). The DNA for the CDR3 is TGTGCCAGCCGGAGTGGGACAGGAGATAGCAATCAGCCCCAGCATTTT. It specifies CASRSGTGDSNQPQHF.

This clonotype was counted ten times or more. This rearrangement joins TRBV20-1 to TRBJ2-1; no reliable D call. Germline CDR1 and CDR2: DFQATT and SNEGSKA (reference sequence). There are 11 residues in the CDR3. Trimming cost V 7 bases and J 10 bases, with 14 bases left between them. In DNA form, the CDR3 reads TGCAGTGGAACGCTAGGAGAGGAGCAGTTCTTC. This gives the protein CSGTLGEEQFF.

This clonotype showed up just a few times. A much larger clone is a single base away; this may be a read error. This sequence joins TRBV12-5 and TRBJ1-6; 7 bases line up with TRBD1. Looked up from germline, CDR1 is LGHNT and CDR2 is FRNRAP. The CDR3 is 14 amino acids. With 4 bases clipped from V and 7 bases from J, the junction kept 4 bases outside the gene matches. The DNA of the CDR3 is TGTGCTAGTGGTTGGGACAGTCCCAATTCACCCCTCCACTTT. Its protein product is CASGWDSPNSPLHF. Supplemented by reference TRBV12-5 and TRBJ1-6, the full variable domain reads DARVTQTPRHKVTEMGQEVTMRCQPILGHNTVFWYRQTMMQGLELLAYFRNRAPLDDSGMPKDRFSAEMPDATLATLKIQPSEPRDSAVYFCASGWDSPNSPLHFGNGTRLTVT.

V gene TRBV7-3 combines with J gene TRBJ2-2, with D maybe TRBD2 (5 bases). V lost 5 bases and J 4 bases, leaving 17 bases between the germline ends. The germline gives CDR1 SGHTA, CDR2 FQGTGA. The CDR3 contains 16 residues. CDR3 bases: TGTGCCAGCAGCATTCGGACTGCCGAGGGCACCGGGGAGCTGTTTTTT. Translation gives CASSIRTAEGTGELFF.

This clonotype was observed a handful of times. This chain links TRBV7-6 with TRBJ2-5, with TRBD1 as a possible D gene (6 bases). CDR1 and CDR2 (germline): SGHVS, FNYEAQ. The CDR3 is 12 amino acids. Trimming stripped 5 bases from V and 7 bases from J, with 11 bases between. The CDR3 here is CASSARGGTQYF. CDR3 DNA sequence: TGTGCCAGCAGCGCCAGGGGTGGGACCCAGTACTTC.

The V and J genes are TRBV6-6 and TRBJ2-7; a possible D gene is TRBD1 (6 bases). Trimming pared 5 bases from V and 0 bases from J, leaving 14 bases between. Germline lookup yields CDR1 MNHNY and CDR2 SVGAGI (reference sequence). This CDR3 contains 15 residues. The CDR3 loop reads CASSDQGLRSYEQYF. As DNA, the CDR3 is TGTGCCAGCAGTGACCAGGGGCTCCGCTCCTACGAGCAGTACTTC.

This clonotype was found once. The CDR3 loop reads CSAMSMGGEAIQETQYF. The CDR3 DNA is TGCAGTGCTATGTCTATGGGCGGGGAAGCAATCCAAGAGACCCAGTACTTC. V gene TRBV20-1 combines with J gene TRBJ2-5, with D maybe TRBD2 (6 bases). Trimming shortened V by 4 bases and J by 1 base, and 22 bases separated the two germline ends. The CDR3 runs 17 residues. Germline V gene lookup returns CDR1 DFQATT and CDR2 SNEGSKA (reference sequence).

This clonotype has a count of ten or more. The chain carries TRBV7-8 and TRBJ1-1; D gene uncertain. CDR3 length: 14 residues. Germline V gene sequence: CDR1 SGHVS, CDR2 FQNEAQ. With 4 bases removed from V and 1 base from J, the gap between germline ends came to 10 bases. In DNA form, the CDR3 reads TGTGCCAGCAGCTCAAGGGCCGGGAACACTGAAGCTTTCTTT. This sequence encodes CASSSRAGNTEAFF.

This chain connects TRBV29-1 to TRBJ2-5, with 10 bases matching TRBD2. V lost 7 bases to trimming and J lost 4 bases; unmatched junction nucleotides: 9. The CDR3 runs to 14 residues. CDR1 and CDR2 (germline): SQVTM, ANQGSEA. CDR3 loop: CSASSSSGRETQYF. The CDR3, as DNA: TGCAGCGCTTCCTCCTCTAGCGGGAGAGAGACCCAGTACTTC.

This clonotype has just a few counts. A read error may explain this, as a much larger clone is one base away. The chain links TRBV6-1 to TRBJ2-4; the D is unclear. The CDR3 runs to 17 residues. The germline gives CDR1 MNHNS, CDR2 SASEGT. V was shortened by 3 bases and J by 8 bases, with 23 bases between the two germline ends. The CDR3 protein is CASSESQTSLVRDIQYF. In DNA, the CDR3 is TGTGCCAGCAGTGAGTCTCAGACCTCCCTAGTGAGAGACATTCAGTACTTC.

This clonotype was seen a few times. The rearrangement uses TRBV6-1 and TRBJ1-5; D is undetermined. Germline V gene sequence: CDR1 MNHNS, CDR2 SASEGT. The CDR3 is made up of 16 amino acids. Deletions cut 0 bases from V and 0 bases from J, with 9 bases between. CDR3 sequence (DNA): TGTGCCAGCAGTGAAGCGCCGGGTTTTAGCAATCAGCCCCAGCATTTT. It codes for CASSEAPGFSNQPQHF.

The genes are TRBV20-1 and TRBJ2-3; no reliable D call. Germline values: CDR1 DFQATT, CDR2 SNEGSKA (reference sequence). With 5 bases removed from V and 4 bases from J, the gap between germline ends came to 19 bases. This CDR3 has 15 amino acids. The CDR3 DNA sequence: TGCAGTGCTGCCCGACCGGGTTCTCTTCCAGATACGCAGTATTTT. It translates to CSAARPGSLPDTQYF.